This T cell receptor (beta chain) is from a study of patients and donors after allogeneic stem cell transplantation. MiXCR, applied by TCRdb to the RT-PCR reads, yields one record per CDR3 protein. The sample lists approximately 250,000 distinct CDR3 sequences; 11% to 15% were seen once. Sequenced sample: blood, either unsorted or a sorted T cell fraction (not recorded which). This clonotype was sampled from a human donor who was either an allogeneic HSCT recipient or a stem cell or donor lymphocyte infusion donor (not recorded which). It is not recorded whose cells these are; they may come from a transplant donor.

In nucleotides, the CDR3 is TGTGCCAGCAGCTTGACTAGGTATGAGCAGTTCTTC. The encoded protein is CASSLTRYEQFF. This chain links TRBV11-2 with TRBJ2-1; maybe TRBD2 (6 bases). The length of the CDR3 is 12 residues. V dropped 3 bases and J dropped 8 bases, with 8 bases sitting between them. Germline V gives CDR1 SGHAT, CDR2 FQNNGV.